One T cell receptor beta chain is described in this entry. The CDR3 has 15 residues. V lost 1 base, J lost 2 bases, and 1 base stayed unmatched. Germline lookup yields CDR1 SGDLS and CDR2 YYNGEE. This specimen belongs to a study of blood T cell repertoires in COVID-19. As processed by the authors: Amplification from reference gene primers served as the basis for estimated nucleated cell counts. Clones were read by immunoSEQ multiplex PCR, and TCRdb kept only the in-frame ones, dropping some. V and J calls and clone size are those listed in that table; D and trimming were worked out from the DNA. The repertoire has some 190,000 clones, around nine tenths of them found once; the top ten carry 1.5% to 2%.

The chain recombines TRBV9 with TRBJ2-2; 8 positions agree with TRBD1. This TCR derives from a young man with active or convalescent COVID-19. The material sequenced was peripheral blood. In DNA form, the CDR3 reads TGTGCCAGCAGCGTATCAGGGGGCAACACCGGGGAGCTGTTTTTT. Translated: CASSVSGGNTGELFF.